What follows are 14 T cell receptor beta chains derived from one specimen sequenced in a study of memory CD4+ T cells and cytomegalovirus serostatus. Sequencing used immunoSEQ multiplex PCR; TCRdb keeps in-frame clones, though not all of them. The sample lists under 75,000 clones, 80% seen once, with 0.5% to 0.6% in the top ten. Single viable CD3+CD4+CD8-CD45RO+ cells were sorted as the memory CD4+ T cells. The source material was memory CD4+ T cells from blood. These receptors all come from an adult in good health and CMV-seronegative. Some clones in this sample may be carry-over from other donors' samples.

This sequence joins TRBV4-2 and TRBJ2-2; D is undetermined. This CDR3 region has 16 residues. Germline-derived CDR1 and CDR2 are LGHNA and YNFKEQ. V was clipped by 5 bases and J by 1 base, with 14 bases between them. Here the CDR3 DNA reads TGTGCCAGCAGCTTGGGTTCAAGGTTGAACACCGGGGAGCTGTTTTTT. This encodes CASSLGSRLNTGELFF.

The chain carries TRBV9 and TRBJ2-7, with D possibly matching TRBD1 (6 bases). From germline, CDR1 is SGDLS and CDR2 YYNGEE. V lost 3 bases, J lost 5 bases, and 18 bases lay in between. The CDR3 extends over 15 amino acids. This CDR3 reads CASSAQTGGSHEQYF. CDR3 nucleotides: TGTGCCAGCAGCGCCCAGACAGGAGGTAGCCACGAGCAGTACTTC.

This clone was detected once. The genes are TRBV5-6 and TRBJ2-7, with a weak D call TRBD2 (5 bases). The germline V gene has CDR1 SGHDT and CDR2 YYEEEE. CDR3 size: 16 residues. V lost 0 bases and J 4 bases, leaving 17 bases between the germline ends. CDR3 sequence: CASSLVGGPNFYEQYF. In DNA form, the CDR3 reads TGTGCCAGCAGCTTGGTAGGAGGCCCCAACTTTTACGAGCAGTACTTC.

This chain joins TRBV6-4 and TRBJ1-2, with 12 bases that match TRBD1. With V trimmed by 6 bases and J by 7 bases, 3 bases remained unmatched. Germline V gene sequence: CDR1 MRHNA, CDR2 SNTAGT. The CDR3 is 13 amino acids. Here the CDR3 reads CASRMGQGAGYTF. CDR3 DNA: TGTGCCAGCAGGATGGGACAGGGGGCTGGCTACACCTTC.

This sequence joins TRBV25-1 and TRBJ1-1, with D hard to call. V lost 3 bases and J lost 6, with 11 bases in between. The V gene's germline CDR1 is MGHDK and CDR2 SYGVNS. The CDR3 covers 13 residues. Written as DNA, the CDR3 is TGTGCCAGCAGTGAGCCGGCGAGGTCTGAAGCTTTCTTT. It translates to CASSEPARSEAFF.

The V and J genes are TRBV5-1 and TRBJ2-1; 8 nucleotides agree with TRBD2. The J segment lost 8 bases and the V segment lost 3 bases, leaving 7 bases of the junction unmatched. Germline V gene lookup returns CDR1 SGHRS and CDR2 YFSETQ. The CDR3 length is 14 residues. The CDR3 sequence: CASSWTSLGDEQFF. CDR3 nucleotides: TGCGCCAGCAGCTGGACTAGCCTCGGCGATGAGCAGTTCTTC.

This clone was seen a handful of times. The V call is TRBV4-1, the J call TRBJ2-2; maybe TRBD2 (6 bases). Trimming shortened V by 3 bases and J by 5 bases, and 19 bases separated the two germline ends. The germline CDR1 and CDR2 sequences are MGHRA and YSYEKL. There are 17 residues in the CDR3. CDR3 loop: CASSHGGRGTATGELFF. The CDR3 DNA reads as TGCGCCAGCAGCCACGGGGGTCGGGGGACCGCAACCGGGGAGCTGTTTTTT.

This chain connects TRBV27 to TRBJ1-2; D is unresolved. CDR1 is MNHEY and CDR2 is SMNVEV in the germline V gene (reference sequence). This CDR3 has 13 amino acids. V lost 7 bases, J lost 6 bases, and 15 bases lay in between. The CDR3 DNA sequence: TGTGCCAGCACATCTGCGAACAGTAATGGCTACACCTTC. Encoded protein: CASTSANSNGYTF.

The chain recombines TRBV19 with TRBJ1-2, with D perhaps TRBD1 (6 bases). The CDR3 consists of 15 residues. Per the germline V gene, CDR1 is LNHDA and CDR2 is SQIVND (reference sequence). Between the trimmed V and J ends, which lost 3 bases and 6 bases, there was a span of 17 bases. In nucleotides, the CDR3 is TGTGCCAGTAGTATTGCGGCAGGGGAGGGGGATGGCTACACCTTC. The encoded protein is CASSIAAGEGDGYTF.

V gene TRBV28 combines with J gene TRBJ1-4; a possible D gene is TRBD1 (5 bases). Trimming stripped 5 bases from V and 5 bases from J, with 15 bases between. Germline V CDR1 and CDR2: MDHEN, SYDVKM. CDR3 size: 15 residues. The CDR3 region has the DNA TGTGCCAGCAGTGAACTTAATGGGGCGAATGAAAAACTGTTTTTT. Its translation: CASSELNGANEKLFF.

V usage is TRBV27 and J usage is TRBJ2-6; no definite D call. Trimming left V 7 bases short and J 2 bases short, with 15 bases between. CDR1 MNHEY and CDR2 SMNVEV come from the germline V gene (reference sequence). This CDR3 is built from 16 residues. CDR3: CASTRISGAGANVLTF. CDR3 sequence (DNA): TGTGCCAGCACAAGGATTTCCGGCGCTGGGGCCAACGTCCTGACTTTC.

This clone was seen only once. The chain links TRBV28 to TRBJ2-3; 9 bases agree with TRBD1. Germline lookup yields CDR1 MDHEN and CDR2 SYDVKM. CDR3 length: 15 residues. V shed 9 bases and J 1 base; nucleotides not matched to a gene: 8. In nucleotides, the CDR3 is TGTGCCAGTCTTACAGGGGGCGCGGGCACAGATACGCAGTATTTT. It codes for CASLTGGAGTDTQYF. The full variable domain, with the rest looked up from reference TRBV28 and TRBJ2-3, is DVKVTQSSRYLVKRTGEKVFLECVQDMDHENMFWYRQDPGLGLRLIYFSYDVKMKEKGDIPEGYSVSREKKERFSLILESASTNQTSMYLCASLTGGAGTDTQYFGPGTRLTVL.

The chain combines TRBV18 with TRBJ1-1; D possibly corresponds to TRBD1 (5 bases). CDR3 length equals 13 residues. The ends were cut back, 5 bases at V and 5 bases at J, with 12 bases in the middle. Germline loops: CDR1 KGHSH, CDR2 LQKENI. The CDR3 nucleotides read TGTGCCAGCTCATCCTTCGGGGGGACTGAAGCTTTCTTT. Translation gives CASSSFGGTEAFF.

The chain links TRBV28 to TRBJ2-2, with 8 bases aligning to TRBD2. The CDR3 has 15 amino acids. The trim removed 5 bases at V and 4 bases at J, leaving 6 bases unmatched. Germline V lookup: CDR1 MDHEN, CDR2 SYDVKM. DNA of the CDR3: TGTGCCAGCAGTAAACCGGGACTAGGCACCGGGGAGCTGTTTTTT. This translates into CASSKPGLGTGELFF.